These 16 T cell receptor beta chains share one sample of origin, sequenced in a study of blood T cells in healthy people across ages. Primed by a sample-barcoded 5' primer and a J-beta primer mix, a second PCR proceeded for 7 to 11 cycles. TCRdb ran MiXCR on the 5' RACE reads and lists one entry per CDR3 protein. The data contain roughly 2 million distinct CDR3 sequences, 49% of them seen just once; the ten biggest clones take up roughly 2.1%. Sequencing input: blood. Every receptor here comes from a woman aged 40-49 years in good health.

The chain couples TRBV7-8 to TRBJ2-4, with D hard to call. Germline V CDR1 and CDR2: SGHVS, FQNEAQ. The CDR3 is 16 residues long. V lost 1 base and J 0 bases, leaving 10 bases between the germline ends. The CDR3, as DNA: TGTGCCAGCAGCTTAGACTTATCTTTAGCCAAAAACATTCAGTACTTC. It specifies CASSLDLSLAKNIQYF.

J is TRBJ2-1 and V is TRBV7-4; TRBD1 agrees at 7 bases. With 5 bases clipped from V and 4 bases from J, the junction kept 14 bases outside the gene matches. Germline V gene lookup returns CDR1 SGHVT and CDR2 SQSDAQ. This CDR3 comprises 17 residues. The CDR3 DNA reads as TGTGCCAGCAGCGAACTATTCGACAGGGAACCATACAATGAGCAGTTCTTC. This codes for CASSELFDREPYNEQFF.

The gene calls are TRBV6-2 or TRBV6-3 and TRBJ2-5; possible D gene TRBD1, 5 bases. The CDR3 totals 12 residues. Trimming pared 6 bases from V and 4 bases from J, leaving 9 bases between. CDR1 and CDR2 from the germline V gene are MNHEY and SVGEGT. CDR3 sequence (DNA): TGTGCCAGCAGGCAGGGCGCAGAGACCCAGTACTTC. Translation gives CASRQGAETQYF.

This chain joins TRBV20-1 and TRBJ1-2; D unresolved. Looked up from germline, CDR1 is DFQATT and CDR2 is SNEGSKA (reference sequence). Trimming left V 4 bases short and J 2 bases short, with 14 bases between. The CDR3 loop spans 14 amino acids. DNA of the CDR3: TGCAGTGCTACCGCGAGCGGATCGAACTATGGCTACACCTTC. Translating gives CSATASGSNYGYTF.

A few counts support this clonotype. The V call is TRBV6-2 or TRBV6-3, the J call TRBJ2-7, with no clear D. CDR1 is MNHEY, CDR2 SVGEGT, per germline. V was shortened by 6 bases and J by 0 bases, with 18 bases between the two germline ends. CDR3 length: 16 amino acids. CDR3 nucleotide sequence: TGTGCCAGCAGAGGGTCCGGGCGGTCAAACTCCTACGAGCAGTACTTC. Protein sequence: CASRGSGRSNSYEQYF.

This clonotype showed up just a few times. CDR3 sequence reads: CSARVLGPPSSGANVLTF. The CDR3 DNA is TGCAGTGCTAGAGTCTTAGGGCCACCTTCCTCTGGGGCCAACGTCCTGACTTTC. V usage is TRBV20-1 and J usage is TRBJ2-6; D is unclear. The CDR3 extends over 18 amino acids. Germline-derived CDR1 and CDR2 are DFQATT and SNEGSKA (reference sequence). Trimming removed 1 base from V and 0 bases from J, with 16 bases in between.

This clonotype was detected a few times. V usage is TRBV11-3 and J usage is TRBJ2-1; D possibly corresponds to TRBD1 (6 bases). This CDR3 spans 16 amino acids. Germline V CDR1 and CDR2: SGHNT, YENEEA. The V end lost 5 bases, the J end lost 1 base, and 15 bases lay between the germline ends. The DNA of the CDR3 is TGTGCCAGCAGCCCATTGGGGGCAGTATCCTACAATGAGCAGTTCTTC. Its protein is CASSPLGAVSYNEQFF.

A note on this clonotype: Possible read error: a much larger clone is one base away. The chain uses TRBV7-8 and TRBJ2-4, with D perhaps being TRBD1 or TRBD2 (5 bases each). Germline V gene lookup returns CDR1 SGHVS and CDR2 FQNEAQ. Trimming removed 8 bases from V and 13 bases from J, with 21 bases in between. CDR3 length: 13 residues. In DNA, the CDR3 is TGTGCCAGCGGGACGGGGAGCGGATACAAGCAGTACTTC. This codes for CASGTGSGYKQYF. Looking up the rest from reference TRBV7-8 and TRBJ2-4 gives the full variable domain: GAGVSQSPRYKVAKRGQDVALRCDPISGHVSLFWYQQALGQGPEFLTYFQNEAQLDKSGLPSDRFFAERPEGSVSTLKIQRTQQEDSAVYLCASGTGSGYKQYFGAGTRLSVL.

The chain uses TRBV3-1 and TRBJ2-1, with 7 bases that match TRBD1. The ends lost 5 bases at V and 12 bases at J; junction bases unmatched: 7. The CDR3 is 12 amino acids. Looked up from germline, CDR1 is LGHDT and CDR2 is YNNKEL (reference sequence). The CDR3 DNA reads as TGTGCCAGCAGCTGGACAGGTGGTCGGCAGTTCTTC. Protein sequence: CASSWTGGRQFF.

The chain employs TRBV5-5 and TRBJ1-2; no definite D call. Germline CDR1 and CDR2: SGHKS and YYEKEE (reference sequence). Between the trimmed V and J ends, which lost 0 bases and 3 bases, there was a span of 12 bases. This CDR3 region has 15 residues. CDR3 nucleotide sequence: TGTGCCAGCAGCTTGGAGGGCGGGTCGTACTATGGCTACACCTTC. It encodes CASSLEGGSYYGYTF. Combining the CDR3 with reference TRBV5-5 and TRBJ1-2 gives the whole variable domain DAGVTQSPTHLIKTRGQQVTLRCSPISGHKSVSWYQQVLGQGPQFIFQYYEKEERGRGNFPDRFSARQFPNYSSELNVNALLLGDSALYLCASSLEGGSYYGYTFGSGTRLTVV.

This clonotype was counted a few times. The chain joins TRBV28 to TRBJ2-5; no clear D. Deletions cut 6 bases from V and 6 bases from J, with 11 bases between. This CDR3 contains 12 residues. Germline V gene data show CDR1 as MDHEN and CDR2 as SYDVKM. The CDR3 DNA is TGTGCCAGCAGCCCTGTTGACAAGACCCAGTACTTC. It specifies CASSPVDKTQYF.

The chain recombines TRBV12-3 or TRBV12-4 with TRBJ2-3, with TRBD2 as a possible D gene (5 bases). Trimming removed 1 base at V and 6 bases at J, with 20 bases between. The CDR3 contains 17 residues. CDR3 bases: TGTGCCAGCAGTTTAGACGGCCCGGTTGGAGGTATGGATACGCAGTATTTT. This encodes CASSLDGPVGGMDTQYF.

The chain employs TRBV6-5 and TRBJ2-5; tentative D call: TRBD2 (6 bases). V lost 0 bases and J lost 3, with 20 bases in between. Germline values: CDR1 MNHEY, CDR2 SVGAGI. This CDR3 has 18 amino acids. CDR3 in DNA: TGTGCCAGCAGTTACTCGAGTTCTCGTAGCGGAGGAAAAGAGACCCAGTACTTC. Its protein product is CASSYSSSRSGGKETQYF.

V is TRBV29-1 and J is TRBJ2-5, with TRBD2 matching over 10 bases. J lost 11 bases, V lost 4 bases, and 7 bases had no gene match. The CDR3 extends over 12 amino acids. Germline V gene data show CDR1 as SQVTM and CDR2 as ANQGSEA. CDR3 coding DNA: TGCAGCGTTGGGGGACTAGCGAATGAGCAGTACTTC. Amino acids: CSVGGLANEQYF.

CDR3 loop: CASSHELSKDTQYF. The CDR3 DNA follows: TGCGCCAGCAGCCACGAACTCTCCAAGGATACGCAGTATTTT. The chain joins TRBV4-1 to TRBJ2-3; D unresolved. V was trimmed by 3 bases and J by 6 bases, leaving 13 bases between them. Per the germline V gene, CDR1 is MGHRA and CDR2 is YSYEKL. The CDR3 consists of 14 residues.

V gene TRBV11-2 combines with J gene TRBJ2-5, with TRBD1 as a possible D gene (5 bases). The ends were cut back, 5 bases at V and 4 bases at J, with 23 bases in the middle. The CDR3 runs 17 residues. Germline CDR1 reads SGHAT; CDR2 reads FQNNGV. The DNA for the CDR3 is TGTGCCAGCAGCGACCTCCCCCAGGGCTCCCCTTTAGAGACCCAGTACTTC. It translates to CASSDLPQGSPLETQYF.